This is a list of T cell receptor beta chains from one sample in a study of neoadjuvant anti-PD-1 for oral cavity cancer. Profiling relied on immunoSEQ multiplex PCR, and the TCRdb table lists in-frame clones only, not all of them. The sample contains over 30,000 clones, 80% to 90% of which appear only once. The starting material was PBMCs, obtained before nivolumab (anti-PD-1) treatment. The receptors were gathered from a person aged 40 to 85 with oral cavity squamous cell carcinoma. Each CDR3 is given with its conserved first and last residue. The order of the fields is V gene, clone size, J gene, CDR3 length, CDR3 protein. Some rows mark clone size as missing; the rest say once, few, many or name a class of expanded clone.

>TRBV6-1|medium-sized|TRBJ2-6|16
CASSEYVGSGANVLTF
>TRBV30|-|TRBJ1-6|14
CASRRRTTNSPLHF
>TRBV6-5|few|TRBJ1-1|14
CASSPLGDDTEAFF
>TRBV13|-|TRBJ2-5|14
CASSERTGVETQYF
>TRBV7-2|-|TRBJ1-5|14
CASSFRQGNQPQHF
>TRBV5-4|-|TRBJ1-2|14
CASSLGQGEYGYTF
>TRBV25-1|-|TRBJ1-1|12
CASRDENTEAFF
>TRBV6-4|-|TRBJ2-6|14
CASSDNSGANVLTF
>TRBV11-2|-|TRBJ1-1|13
CASSLGGPTEAFF
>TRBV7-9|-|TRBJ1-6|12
CASSEDSVGLHF
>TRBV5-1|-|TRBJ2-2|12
CASSWGTGELFF
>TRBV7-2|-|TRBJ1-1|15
CASSFRGPYNTEAFF
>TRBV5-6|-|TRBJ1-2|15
CASSLNLRIGYGYTF
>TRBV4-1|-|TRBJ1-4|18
CASSQDWDRALANEKLFF
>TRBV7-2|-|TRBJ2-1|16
CASSTLAGGPYNEQFF
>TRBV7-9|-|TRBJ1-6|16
CASSNRIGSINSPLHF
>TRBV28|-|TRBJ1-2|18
CASSFSPGQGRSLYGYTF
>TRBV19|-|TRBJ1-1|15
CASKFLGEFHTEAFF
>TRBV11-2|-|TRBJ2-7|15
CASSLGGAREYEQYF
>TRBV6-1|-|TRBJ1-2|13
CASSGGQGSGYTF
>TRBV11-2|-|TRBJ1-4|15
CASSPLGGREEKLFF
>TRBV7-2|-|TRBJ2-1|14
CASSLGQVYNEQFF
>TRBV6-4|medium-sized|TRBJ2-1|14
CASSDSGEGNEQFF
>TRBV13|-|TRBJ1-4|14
CASSPQGSNEKLFF
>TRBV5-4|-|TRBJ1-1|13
CASTMSPGSEAFF
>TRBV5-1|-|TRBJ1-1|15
CASSWEGTGNTEAFF
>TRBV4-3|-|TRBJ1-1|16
CASSQDGGQVNTEAFF
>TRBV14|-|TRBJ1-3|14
CASSPGFSGNTIYF
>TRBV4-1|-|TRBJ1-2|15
CASSQSGQGAYGYTF
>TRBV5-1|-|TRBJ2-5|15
CASSLGQGGQETQYF
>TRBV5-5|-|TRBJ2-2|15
CASSLAPGSTGELFF
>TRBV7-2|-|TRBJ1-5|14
CASSSGQLNQPQHF
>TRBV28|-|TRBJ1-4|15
CASSPGWAGDEKLFF
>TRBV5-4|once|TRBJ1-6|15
CASSLGGGADSPLHF
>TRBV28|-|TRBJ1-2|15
CASSFPAGGGYGYTF
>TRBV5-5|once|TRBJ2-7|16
CASSSPAGGQTYEQYF
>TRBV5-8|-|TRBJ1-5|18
CASSPATAERIKNQPQHF
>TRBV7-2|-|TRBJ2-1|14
CASSLAGDRDEQFF
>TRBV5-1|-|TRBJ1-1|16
CASSLGWGRLAAEAFF
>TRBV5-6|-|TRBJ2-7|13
CASSLIQGHEQYF
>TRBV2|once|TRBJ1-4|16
CASRATALATNEKLFF
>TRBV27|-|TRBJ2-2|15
CASSSRGTSTGELFF